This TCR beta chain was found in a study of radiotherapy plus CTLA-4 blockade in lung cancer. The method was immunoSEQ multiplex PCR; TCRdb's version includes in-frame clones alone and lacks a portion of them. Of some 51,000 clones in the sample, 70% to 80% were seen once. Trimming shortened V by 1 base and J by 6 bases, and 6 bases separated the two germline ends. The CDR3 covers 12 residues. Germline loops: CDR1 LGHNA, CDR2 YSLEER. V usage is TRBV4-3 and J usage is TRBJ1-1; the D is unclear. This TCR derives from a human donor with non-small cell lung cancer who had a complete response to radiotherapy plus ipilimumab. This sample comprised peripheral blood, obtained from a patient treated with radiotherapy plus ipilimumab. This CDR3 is CASSQGGSEAFF. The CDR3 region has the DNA TGCGCCAGCAGCCAAGGAGGTTCTGAAGCTTTCTTT.